This entry features one TCR beta chain sequence. Its antigen is unidentified. Germline values: CDR1 SNHLY, CDR2 FYNNEI. Trimming removed 6 bases from V and 7 bases from J, with 16 bases in between. This CDR3 is 14 amino acids long. Use of 60 Vbeta and 13 Jbeta primers characterized the PCR. TCRdb keeps only in-frame clones here, not all; method: immunoSEQ multiplex PCR. Seen here are roughly 180,000 clones, more than 80% observed once, and the top ten hold 2% to 2.5%. This sample was included in a study of cytomegalovirus exposure and HLA in healthy donors. Study conclusions and caveats: Within the data, a cluster of highly shared sequence variants was likely a sequencing artifact.

The source is a male donor in good health and CMV-seronegative. This chain connects TRBV2 to TRBJ2-1; maybe TRBD2 (6 bases). Sequencing was performed on PBMCs. This chain's CDR3 is CASRHESGRNEQFF. CDR3 bases: TGTGCCAGCAGGCACGAGTCAGGGAGGAATGAGCAGTTCTTC.